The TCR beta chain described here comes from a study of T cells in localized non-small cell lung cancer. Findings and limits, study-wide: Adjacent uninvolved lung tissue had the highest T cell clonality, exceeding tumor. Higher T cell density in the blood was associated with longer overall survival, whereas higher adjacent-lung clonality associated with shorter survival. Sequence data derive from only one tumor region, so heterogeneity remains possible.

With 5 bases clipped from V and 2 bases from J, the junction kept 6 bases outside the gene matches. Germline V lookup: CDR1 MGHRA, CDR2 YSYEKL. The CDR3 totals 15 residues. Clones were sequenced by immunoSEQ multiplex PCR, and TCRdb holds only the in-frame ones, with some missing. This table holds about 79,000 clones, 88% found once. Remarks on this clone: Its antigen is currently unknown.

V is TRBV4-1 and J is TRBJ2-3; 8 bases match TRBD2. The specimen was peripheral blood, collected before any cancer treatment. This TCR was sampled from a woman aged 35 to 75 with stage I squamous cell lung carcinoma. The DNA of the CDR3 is TGCGCCAGCAGCTTTGGGCGGGGGGACACAGATACGCAGTATTTT. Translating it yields CASSFGRGDTDTQYF.